This T cell receptor beta chain emerged from a study of control samples from healthy donors and cancer patients. The sample holds one count of this clone. Trimming shortened V by 4 bases and J by 6 bases, and 12 bases separated the two germline ends. The germline V gene has CDR1 KGHDR and CDR2 SFDVKD. There are 13 residues in the CDR3. Profiled with immunoSEQ multiplex PCR; TCRdb holds only in-frame clones, not every one. The top ten clones hold around 3.6% of a sample with some 37,000 clones, roughly nine tenths of them seen once. The sample consisted of blood. V and J are TRBV24-1 and TRBJ2-7, with a weak D call TRBD2 (7 bases). This clonotype was sampled from a woman aged 50 to 60 in good health. In nucleotides, the CDR3 is TGTGCCACCAGTGAGGGGGGGCGTATCGAGCAGTACTTC. It translates to CATSEGGRIEQYF.